Sequencing of this T cell receptor beta chain was carried out in a study of T cell responses to AZD1222 COVID-19 vaccine. Overall study findings and caveats: Baseline serostatus was positive in only six or seven AZD1222 recipients.

Second doses that came at about 4 or about 12 weeks were put together. The protocol was immunoSEQ multiplex PCR, while the TCRdb copy is restricted to in-frame clones and leaves out a portion. The sample lists about 31,000 clones, around nine tenths occurring once. A word on this clone: Antigen: not known.

The specimen comprised peripheral blood, sampled 28 days after the second AZD1222 dose. This TCR came from an adult who received the AZD1222 COVID-19 vaccine.

CDR3 sequence: CASDAGGPYNEQFF. The CDR3, as DNA: TGCGCCAGCGACGCGGGGGGGCCCTACAATGAGCAGTTCTTC. The chain recombines TRBV5-1 with TRBJ2-1; 9 nucleotides match TRBD2. The CDR3 spans 14 residues. V was clipped by 7 bases and J by 2 bases; unmatched bases: 4. CDR1 is SGHRS, CDR2 YFSETQ, per germline.